The entry below gives a single TCR beta chain sequence along with its context. Its target antigen remains unknown. The input lacks base qualities; no much larger clone sits a single base away. This sample was included in a study of cytomegalovirus exposure and HLA in healthy donors (dated by TCRdb to between 2016 and 2019). With regard to the full study: According to an earlier analysis of a few hundred of the donors, about 180 million T cells yielded 120 million or so unique TCR beta sequences and 276 Gb of sequence data. An early release covering roughly 640 HLA-typed donors comprised approximately 290 gigabases of sequencing data and around 80 million unique TCR sequences. The genetic ancestry cluster associated with self-reported Caucasian donors included 70% to 85% of the roughly 390 genotyped donors. The study aimed to test whether cataloging public T cell receptors could reveal signatures of past pathogen exposure. Using immunosequencing, the study profiled T cell repertoires from fewer than 850 subjects and related those repertoires to cytomegalovirus serostatus. Along with the approximately 620-subject first cohort, a separate validation cohort of over a hundred different subjects was used. To predict cytomegalovirus infection status, the study combined high-throughput TCR immunosequencing, statistical association of individual TCRs with disease status, and machine learning. In a later analysis, previously published TCR beta repertoires from several hundred donors were re-analyzed and high-resolution HLA genotyping was added so that TCR occurrence patterns could be studied. Rather than drawing on any new phenotypic data, the later analysis identified candidate immune exposures from TCR beta sequences and the way those sequences occurred across donors. In an earlier analysis of 500 to 650 of the donors, high-throughput TCR beta sequencing was used to judge whether each TCR beta V gene segment behaved as functional or pseudogenic. Donor age, sex, ethnicity and CMV serostatus were collected together with the repertoire data. In a later genetic analysis, genome-wide SNP genotypes for about three fifths of the 666 donors were used, and that subset was treated as a discovery cohort. All discovery cohort repertoires had been generated on a single sequencing platform. Class I and class II HLA loci were covered by the typing at four-digit resolution. The number of typed donors differed by locus: roughly 629-640 for A, B, C, DRB1 and DQB1; 522 for DQA1; 600 to 610 for DPA1; and about 470 for DPB1. Roughly 5 DR-DQ haplotypes were treated as single units for association and clustering because of strong linkage in the cohort. On average, roughly 200,000 unique TCR beta nucleotide sequences were sequenced per donor among a few hundred genotyped donors of the cohort, with roughly 18% of those sequences being non-productive.

The study at large found these results: In a later analysis, HLA-associated TCR beta chains showed more clonal expansion and lower generation probabilities than non-associated chains that were equally common. The study gave a list of about 170 TCR beta chains associated with cytomegalovirus. While some public TCRs were present in many individuals, most TCR sequences turned up only very rarely across donors. This cohort had only TCR beta chains sequenced, and the lack of alpha or paired-chain data limited which features could be detected. The 87-base-pair reads could not distinguish some IMGT-functional V segments, including TRBV6-2 and TRBV6-3, so those segments were excluded. A few of the identified cytomegalovirus-associated TCR beta chains were confirmed in vitro to be specific for cytomegalovirus antigens. Strong co-occurrence of HLA alleles, especially DR and DQ, made assigning TCR associations to individual alleles difficult. The only immune exposure information available for the cohort was CMV serostatus. According to a later analysis, parvovirus B19, influenza, CMV and Epstein-Barr virus appeared linked to several top co-occurrence clusters. Broadly in line with IMGT annotations, most TCR beta V segments showed up in productive rearrangements about 87% or about 30% of the time in an earlier analysis of 587 of the donors. According to the authors, the approach could potentially be generalized to other disease states and immunological phenotypes. Correlated functional status among segregating V segments might reflect linkage disequilibrium, but an unknown experimental factor could not be ruled out. A further reported finding was that TCR beta sequences accurately predicted the HLA-A and HLA-B alleles for most subjects in the first cohort. In both the original and validation cohorts, the classifier was reported to diagnose cytomegalovirus status with high specificity and sensitivity. Because counts were too low, some 17 rarely observed V segments, including chromosome 9 orphons, were excluded from the earlier analysis of roughly 580 of the donors. Specific HLA alleles were associated with some 15,000 TCR beta sequences at a false discovery rate of 0.05 in a later analysis. According to a later genetic analysis, donors in an Asian-associated ancestry cluster had fewer N-insertions in productive TCRs than the approximately 670-donor mean. In a later analysis, most CMV-associated TCR beta chains were found to appear HLA-restricted, with HLA associations seemingly driven largely by CMV exposure. An association between a missense DCLRE1C variant and V-gene and J-gene trimming of TCR beta chains was found in a later genetic analysis and replicated in an independent cohort. In a later analysis, TCR association rates were found to vary across HLA loci, with the most associated TCRs seen for DRB1 alleles and the fewest for HLA-C alleles. Because HLA typing was unavailable for some donors at each locus, only the typed subset was used in association tests. The sequencing pipeline was judged likely to have produced a cluster of highly shared sequence variants as a technical artifact. The presence/absence analyses assumed that sequencing depth was roughly uniform across donors, and that assumption may not be true.

The CDR3 has 13 amino acids, counting the end cysteine and valine. Solely the CDR3 DNA is kept, with 39 bases framed from the first base. For CDR1 and CDR2, the germline V gene lists SNHLY and FYNNEI. V has 6 bases trimmed and J has 7 bases trimmed; junction bases matching no gene number 8. The cohort consisted of approximately 690 healthy bone marrow donors. Cohort members were all nominally healthy when sampled, although unrecorded immune exposures were likely present. The donor was CMV seropositive and belonged to the group of more than 250 seropositive cohort members. A peripheral blood sample was provided by each donor, and peripheral blood mononuclear cells were used for TCR beta sequencing. The Qiagen DNeasy Blood Extraction Kit was used to extract genomic DNA from the blood cell samples. Libraries were made using the immunoSEQ multiplex PCR assay. For the multiplex PCR, a mixture combining 60 forward primers for TCR Vbeta segments and 13 reverse primers for TCR Jbeta segments was used. Amplification of the CDR3 region of rearranged TCR beta genes was performed with a multiplex PCR assay on genomic DNA. The amplified TCR beta libraries were sequenced on the Illumina HiSeq System as 87-base-pair reads. As for the authors' bioinformatics: In a later analysis, tens of millions of unique TCR beta chains were counted across the roughly 610 repertoires, and about 10 million of these chains were shared by at least two donors. To remove PCR and sequencing errors, raw reads were error-corrected and collapsed into unique sequences using a nearest-neighbor algorithm that merged closely related sequences. To assign V, D and J gene segments, CDR3 sequences were aligned to IMGT reference sequences. Each retained sequence needed at least a six-nucleotide match to both a V gene segment and a J gene segment. A rearrangement was called productive if the CDR3 had no stop codons and remained in frame with V and J, and every other rearrangement was called non-productive. Following IMGT convention, CDR3 was defined as the stretch from the second conserved V-encoded cysteine to the conserved J-encoded phenylalanine. The earlier analysis of about 530 of the donors excluded any sequence lacking an unambiguous match to a single V gene segment. An earlier analysis of around 600 of the donors classified V segments as functional when productive rearrangements were above 56.7% and as segregating when the standard deviation between donors was above 5%. A statistical classification framework was developed to diagnose cytomegalovirus status using the catalog of TCR beta chain sequences. In a later analysis, TCR nucleotide sequences were compared against IMGT/GENE-DB human TR gene sequences so that V and J genes could be assigned. A later analysis assigned CDR3 sequences and most-parsimonious VDJ recombination scenarios with the TCRdist pipeline. In a later analysis, each TCR beta chain was defined by its CDR3 amino acid sequence together with its V-gene family, and reads without a unique V-gene family were excluded. A later analysis removed 550 to 650 highly shared, low-generation-probability nucleotide sequences to deal with suspected cross-contamination and a sequencing artifact. A later analysis calculated a clonal expansion index for each public chain from normalized within-repertoire ranks of inferred template counts. A later analysis computed generation probabilities with a VDJ recombination model fitted to out-of-frame rearrangements, and checked the results against IGoR. In a later analysis, hypergeometric tests were used to score TCR-TCR, TCR-HLA and TCR-CMV co-occurrence, with a repertoire-size bias correction applied to TCR pairs. To estimate false discovery rates, a later analysis permuted the HLA or CMV assignments 20 times. In a later analysis, co-occurring TCRs were grouped using DBSCAN, and TCRdist sequence similarity was added for clustering within HLA-allele-positive subsets. Co-occurrence clustering excluded repertoires with fewer than 30,000 or more than 120,000 public chains, plus five with anomalous nucleotide sharing. TCRdb obtained this table from immuneACCESS and retained in-frame rearrangements with V and J assigned. These tables miss some clones; where compared with another copy, unresolved V genes account for less than half of the shortfall, and the remainder is unexplained. The DNA was the basis for D and trimming; V, J and clone size are from that table. This sample is represented by under 130,000 clones; roughly three quarters of them were singletons. The ten largest clones add up to roughly a tenth of the sample.

Sequencing input: PBMCs. This TCR derives from a man in his forties or fifties in good health and CMV-seropositive. The rearrangement combines TRBV2 with TRBJ2-7; 8 bases in between match TRBD1. This receptor carries the CDR3 CASSVGQGGEQYV. DNA sequence: TGTGCCAGCAGCGTAGGACAGGGTGGGGAGCAGTACGTC.